What follows is one T cell receptor beta chain and its context. Its antigen is as yet unknown. These data are taken from a study of OX40 agonist ivuxolimab in advanced cancers. Background on the study: Patients enrolled in dose escalation were diagnosed with hepatocellular carcinoma, melanoma, renal cell or head and neck cancer. Study results and caveats: More expanded clones were seen, on average, in CD8+ T cells than in CD4+.

This CDR3 comprises 15 residues. Germline assignment: CDR1 SGHRS and CDR2 YFSETQ. V dropped 3 bases and J dropped 6 bases, with 19 bases sitting between them. Assay: immunoSEQ multiplex PCR; the TCRdb copy retains only in-frame clones and omits some. In the table there are about 72,000 clones, 75% to 90% of which are singletons. Sequenced material: CD4+ or CD8+ T cells sorted from blood, taken in a trial of the OX40 agonist ivuxolimab. V gene TRBV5-1 combines with J gene TRBJ2-7; D gene uncertain. The sequence derives from an adult with an advanced solid tumor such as melanoma, head and neck, liver or kidney cancer. The CDR3 nucleotides are TGCGCCAGCAGCTCAGACCCGGGTGGGGTCGGCGAGCAGTACTTC. Residues: CASSSDPGGVGEQYF.